Below, one T cell receptor beta chain is given with its context. This sample is drawn from a study of cytomegalovirus exposure and HLA in healthy donors. On the study more broadly: Approximately 85 million unique TCRs from HLA-typed donors were held in an early data release.

The CDR3 runs to 13 residues. V lost 0 bases and J lost 2, with 6 bases in between. Germline V lookup: CDR1 SGHRS, CDR2 YFSETQ. The PCR had 60 Vbeta and 13 Jbeta primers. Some clones are missing from TCRdb's copy, which holds only in-frame ones; the method was immunoSEQ multiplex PCR. The table lists about 160,000 clones, roughly 77% of them singletons. The sequencing sample was made of PBMCs. The sequence was obtained from a woman younger than 30 in good health and CMV-seronegative. This chain connects TRBV5-1 to TRBJ2-7, with no clear D. CDR3 coding DNA: TGCGCCAGCAGCTTGGACACAACCTACGAGCAGTACTTC. Translation gives CASSLDTTYEQYF.